A selection of T cell receptor beta chains follows, all from one sample in a study of T-cell memory formation after mild COVID-19. TCRdb re-derived calls from the 5' RACE reads in MiXCR, one entry per CDR3 protein. This sample has 500,000 to 600,000 distinct CDR3 sequences; roughly 18% occur once, and the top ten carry 9.5% to 15%. The material sequenced was PBMCs or a T cell subset sorted from them (not recorded which). The receptors come from an adult woman who had mild COVID-19 (a few samples of this study predate the infection). Cell type and time point are not known. Each CDR3 is given without its conserved first and last residue.

v_call: TRBV10-1
cdr3_aa: ASRPKTGDHT

v_call: TRBV24-1
cdr3_aa: ATSDGVWDTQY

v_call: TRBV7-2
cdr3_aa: ASRRDRRYYGYT

v_call: TRBV11-2
cdr3_aa: ASSRFGGEAF

v_call: TRBV7-9
cdr3_aa: ASSLQGISSTDTQY

v_call: TRBV5-6
cdr3_aa: ASSRFYEQY

v_call: TRBV14
cdr3_aa: ASSQDLEGSTD

v_call: TRBV27
cdr3_aa: GSSSSLLNTEAF

v_call: TRBV18
cdr3_aa: ASSPGTGTSYEQY

v_call: TRBV12-3/TRBV12-4
cdr3_aa: ASNVIDTIY

v_call: TRBV24-1
cdr3_aa: ATSGLPSATRTDTQY

v_call: TRBV15
cdr3_aa: ATSNSGRDEQF

v_call: TRBV7-8
cdr3_aa: ASSLFAFSYEQY

v_call: TRBV12-3/TRBV12-4
cdr3_aa: ACRLGGAKNIQY

v_call: TRBV6-5
cdr3_aa: ASSGDRGQPQH

v_call: TRBV5-1
cdr3_aa: ASSFPAGGRYEQY